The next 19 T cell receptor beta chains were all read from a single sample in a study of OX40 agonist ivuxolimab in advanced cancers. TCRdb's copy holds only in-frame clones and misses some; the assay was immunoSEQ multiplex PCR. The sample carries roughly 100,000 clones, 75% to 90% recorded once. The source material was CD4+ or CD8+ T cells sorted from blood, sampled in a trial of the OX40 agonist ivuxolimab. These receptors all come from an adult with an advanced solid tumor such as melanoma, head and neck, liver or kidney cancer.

This chain's CDR3 is CAISESLGIGYEQYF. The CDR3 DNA sequence: TGTGCCATCAGTGAGTCGCTGGGTATAGGGTACGAGCAGTACTTC. The V gene is TRBV10-3, the J gene TRBJ2-7, with D unclear. Trimming took 0 bases from V and 4 from J, leaving 13 bases between them. The CDR3 has 15 residues. CDR1 and CDR2 from the germline V gene are ENHRY and SYGVKD.

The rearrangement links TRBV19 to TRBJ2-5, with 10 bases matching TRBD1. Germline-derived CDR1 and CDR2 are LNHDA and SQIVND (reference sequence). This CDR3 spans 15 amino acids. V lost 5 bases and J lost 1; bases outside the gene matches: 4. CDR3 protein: CASSGRTGGQETQYF. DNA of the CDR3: TGTGCCAGTAGTGGGAGGACAGGGGGCCAAGAGACCCAGTACTTC.

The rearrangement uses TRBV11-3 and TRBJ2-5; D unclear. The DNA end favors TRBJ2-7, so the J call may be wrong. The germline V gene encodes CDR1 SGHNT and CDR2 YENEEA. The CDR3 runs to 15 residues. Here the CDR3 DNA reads TGTGCCAGCACCCCTCAGGCCACAAGCTCCTACGAGCAGTACTTC. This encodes CASTPQATSSYEQYF.

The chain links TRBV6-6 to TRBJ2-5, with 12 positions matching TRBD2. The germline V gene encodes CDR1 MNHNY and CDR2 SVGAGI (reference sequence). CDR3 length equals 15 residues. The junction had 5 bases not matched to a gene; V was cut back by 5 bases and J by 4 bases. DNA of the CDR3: TGTGCCAGCAGTGCGACTAGCGGGAGTTTAGAGACCCAGTACTTC. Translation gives CASSATSGSLETQYF.

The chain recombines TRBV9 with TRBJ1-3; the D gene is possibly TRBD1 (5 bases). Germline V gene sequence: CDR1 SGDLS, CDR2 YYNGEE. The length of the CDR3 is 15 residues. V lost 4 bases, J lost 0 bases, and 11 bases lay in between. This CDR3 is CASSTSGNSGNTIYF. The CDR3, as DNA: TGTGCCAGCAGCACCTCAGGGAACTCTGGAAACACCATATATTTT.

The chain's CDR3 is CASSHTDTQYF. CDR3 nucleotide sequence: TGTGCCAGCAGTCACACAGATACGCAGTATTTT. This chain joins TRBV27 and TRBJ2-3; D uncertain. CDR1 and CDR2 (germline): MNHEY, SMNVEV (reference sequence). CDR3 size: 11 residues. Trimming took off 5 bases at V and 2 bases at J, with 2 bases between the two ends.

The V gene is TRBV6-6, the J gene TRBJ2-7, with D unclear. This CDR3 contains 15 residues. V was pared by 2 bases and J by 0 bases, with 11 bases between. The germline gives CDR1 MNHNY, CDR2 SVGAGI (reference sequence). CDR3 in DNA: TGTGCCAGCAGTTACACAACAGAAACCTCCTACGAGCAGTACTTC. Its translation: CASSYTTETSYEQYF.

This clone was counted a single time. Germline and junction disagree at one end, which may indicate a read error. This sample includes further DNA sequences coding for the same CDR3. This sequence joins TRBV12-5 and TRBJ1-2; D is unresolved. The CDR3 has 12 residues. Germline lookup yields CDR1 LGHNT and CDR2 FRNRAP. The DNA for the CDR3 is TGTGCTAGTGGTTTGCCTAGCGAGGGCTATACCTTC. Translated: CASGLPSEGYTF. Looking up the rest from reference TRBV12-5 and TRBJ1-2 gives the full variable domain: DARVTQTPRHKVTEMGQEVTMRCQPILGHNTVFWYRQTMMQGLELLAYFRNRAPLDDSGMPKDRFSAEMPDATLATLKIQPSEPRDSAVYFCASGLPSEGYTFGSGTRLTVV.

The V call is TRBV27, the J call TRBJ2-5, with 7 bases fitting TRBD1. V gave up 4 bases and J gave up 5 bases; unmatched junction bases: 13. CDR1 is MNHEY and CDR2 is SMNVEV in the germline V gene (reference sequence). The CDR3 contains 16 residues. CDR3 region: CASSYRRGQGDETQYF. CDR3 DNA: TGTGCCAGCAGTTACCGCCGGGGCCAGGGGGACGAGACCCAGTACTTC.

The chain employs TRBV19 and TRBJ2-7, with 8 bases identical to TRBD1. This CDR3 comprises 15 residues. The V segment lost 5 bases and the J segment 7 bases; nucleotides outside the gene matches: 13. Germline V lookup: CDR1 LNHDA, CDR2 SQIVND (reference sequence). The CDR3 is CASSGGTGLRGEQYF. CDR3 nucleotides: TGTGCCAGTAGTGGAGGGACAGGCCTCCGGGGGGAGCAGTACTTC.

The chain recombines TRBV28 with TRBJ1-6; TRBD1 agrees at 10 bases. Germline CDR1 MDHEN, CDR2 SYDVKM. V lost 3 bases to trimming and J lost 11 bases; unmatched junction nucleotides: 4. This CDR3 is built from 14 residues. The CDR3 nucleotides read TGTGCCAGCAGTTTCGGGACAGGGGATCCACCCCTCCACTTT. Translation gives CASSFGTGDPPLHF.

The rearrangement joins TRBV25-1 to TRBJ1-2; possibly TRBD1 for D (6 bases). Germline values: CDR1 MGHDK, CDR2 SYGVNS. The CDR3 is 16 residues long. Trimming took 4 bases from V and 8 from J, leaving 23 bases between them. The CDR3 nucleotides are TGTGCCAGCAGTGCATGGGGCCCGACAGGTGGCCTGGGCTACACCTTC. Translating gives CASSAWGPTGGLGYTF.

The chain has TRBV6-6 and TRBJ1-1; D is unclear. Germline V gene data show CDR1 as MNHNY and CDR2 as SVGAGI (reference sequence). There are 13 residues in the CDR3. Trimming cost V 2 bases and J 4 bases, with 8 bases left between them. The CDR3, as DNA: TGTGCCAGCAGTTACCTGGACGTCACTGAAGCTTTCTTT. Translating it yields CASSYLDVTEAFF.

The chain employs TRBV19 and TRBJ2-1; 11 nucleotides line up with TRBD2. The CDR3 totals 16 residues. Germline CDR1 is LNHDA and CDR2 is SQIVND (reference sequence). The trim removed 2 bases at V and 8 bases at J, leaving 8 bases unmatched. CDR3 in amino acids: CASSISASGRNYEQFF. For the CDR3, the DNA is TGTGCCAGTAGTATATCGGCTAGCGGGAGGAACTATGAGCAGTTCTTC.

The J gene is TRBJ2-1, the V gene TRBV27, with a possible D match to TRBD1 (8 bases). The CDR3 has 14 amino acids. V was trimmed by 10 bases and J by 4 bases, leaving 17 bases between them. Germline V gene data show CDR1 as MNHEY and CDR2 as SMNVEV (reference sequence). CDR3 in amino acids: CAIRTGRGYNEQFF. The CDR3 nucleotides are TGTGCCATCCGGACAGGGAGGGGGTACAATGAGCAGTTCTTC.

The DNA for the CDR3 is TGTGCCAGCAGTTATAGTGAGGAAAATCAGCCCCAGCATTTT. Translating gives CASSYSEENQPQHF. The V and J genes are TRBV6-1 and TRBJ1-5; D is unresolved. CDR3 size: 14 residues. Trimming pared 5 bases from V and 4 bases from J, leaving 12 bases between. Germline assignment: CDR1 MNHNS and CDR2 SASEGT.

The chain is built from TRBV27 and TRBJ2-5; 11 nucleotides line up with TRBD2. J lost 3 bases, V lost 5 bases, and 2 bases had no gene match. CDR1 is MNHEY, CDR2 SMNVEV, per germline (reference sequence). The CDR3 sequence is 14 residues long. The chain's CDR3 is CASSKLAGEETQYF. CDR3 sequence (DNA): TGTGCCAGCAGTAAACTAGCGGGGGAAGAGACCCAGTACTTC.

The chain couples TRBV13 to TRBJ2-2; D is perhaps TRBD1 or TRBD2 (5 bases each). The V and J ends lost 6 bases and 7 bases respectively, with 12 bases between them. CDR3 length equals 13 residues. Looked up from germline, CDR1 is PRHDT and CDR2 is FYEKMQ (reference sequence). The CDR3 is CASSPGPGGELFF. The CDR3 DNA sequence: TGTGCCAGCAGTCCGGGACCAGGCGGGGAGCTGTTTTTT.

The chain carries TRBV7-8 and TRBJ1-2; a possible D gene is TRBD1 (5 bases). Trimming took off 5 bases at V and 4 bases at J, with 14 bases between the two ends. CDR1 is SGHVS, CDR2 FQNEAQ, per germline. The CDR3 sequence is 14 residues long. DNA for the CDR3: TGTGCCAGCAGCCCGGCAGGGTTTGCCTATGGCTACACCTTC. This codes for CASSPAGFAYGYTF. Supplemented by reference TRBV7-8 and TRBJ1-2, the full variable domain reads GAGVSQSPRYKVAKRGQDVALRCDPISGHVSLFWYQQALGQGPEFLTYFQNEAQLDKSGLPSDRFFAERPEGSVSTLKIQRTQQEDSAVYLCASSPAGFAYGYTFGSGTRLTVV.